This TCR beta chain derives from a study of post-analysis software for immune sequencing data (dated by TCRdb to between 2015 and 2016). Describing the broader study: Relapsing-remitting, secondary progressive and progressive-relapsing multiple sclerosis were recorded as disease courses, and subtype annotation was lacking for some patients. Patient repertoires were compared against 11 to 12 previously published healthy control repertoires from donors aged about 6 to 27 years. A subset of samples was prepared in parallel using single-end sample barcoding, then pooled and co-amplified after Illumina adapter ligation. The paper's findings and limits, for the study overall: The multiple sclerosis patient group was slightly younger than the control group. Patients showed significantly higher frequencies than controls for a few TRBV segments, among them TRBV5-6, TRBV5-1 and TRBV20-1. Compared with controls, multiple sclerosis patients had significantly lower normalized Chao1 diversity, a finding suggesting substantial peripheral T-cell clonal expansion. When samples were clustered directly using the F measure, samples prepared in the same batch co-clustered strongly, which prompted a batch-effect correction.

The library was produced with PCR. Sequencer: Illumina HiSeq 2500. Unique molecular identifiers were incorporated into TCR beta cDNA libraries to reduce PCR and sequencing biases. Roughly 500,000 cDNA molecules were obtained per 1 to 10 million input T cells, so each molecule approximated one T cell. The patient libraries were prepared and sequenced using the same protocol as the earlier healthy control dataset. Within a given batch, samples were prepared together, multiplexed and sequenced on the same HiSeq lane. Per the source publication's procedure: MIGEC handled the raw barcoded reads, throwing out single-read molecular identifier groups before consensus assembly and CDR3 extraction. Clonotype tables were post-analysed with VDJtools, and diversity was normalized by down-sampling all datasets to the smallest sample size. To correct batch-related cross-sample contamination, repertoire overlap clustering matched CDR3 amino acid sequences but not nucleotide sequences. TCRdb's own reprocessing of the public reads used fastp at Q25 and MiXCR and kept productive beta chains. Each entry is one CDR3 protein sequence, shown with its most common DNA and genes. The V and J calls and clone size come from TCRdb's table, not from the authors' own analysis. For this sample there are about 760,000 distinct CDR3 sequences; just under 30% appear just once. In total, the top ten clones hold 0.5% to 0.6% of the sample.

The V and J ends are trimmed by 3 bases and 4 bases, leaving 12 bases between them. CDR1 and CDR2, per the germline V gene, are LGHNA and YNFKEQ. The CDR3 runs 15 residues from the cysteine to the phenylalanine. Just CDR3 DNA is preserved here, 45 bases in frame from base 1. Note on this clonotype: Its antigen is still unknown. No per-base quality is available; no much larger clone lies one base away.

To demonstrate the VDJtools post-analysis software, the study profiled TCR beta repertoires from the peripheral blood of about a dozen young patients with multiple sclerosis. The patients with multiple sclerosis were children and adolescents between about 6 and 17 years of age. Input material: blood. The receptor comes from a girl aged 10 to 17 with multiple sclerosis. This receptor chain uses TRBV4-2 and TRBJ2-2; a tentative D call is TRBD2 (6 bases match). The DNA sequence is TGTGCCAGCAGCCAGGGGGAGCGGGCCACCGGGGAGCTGTTTTTT. Its protein product is CASSQGERATGELFF.